This T cell receptor (beta chain) was documented in a study of identifying expanded T cells in peripheral blood. Study-level results: Roughly 1.1 clones differed between technical replicates, versus around 15 and 19 over time.

V was shortened by 3 bases and J by 4 bases, with 8 bases between the two germline ends. CDR1 is SGHTA, CDR2 FQGNSA, per germline. The CDR3 covers 13 residues. The table came from immunoSEQ multiplex PCR; TCRdb's copy has only in-frame clones and leaves some out. The profile shows tens of thousands of clones, 70% to 90% of them singletons. This clone occurred a few times. Its antigen is not identified. No infections or other immune events were documented during collection. This receptor was identified in a person between 18 and 69 years old in good health. The chain employs TRBV7-2 and TRBJ2-3, with D unresolved. The sample taken for sequencing was blood. CDR3 bases: TGTGCCAGCAGCTTCCGAGGTGCAGATACGCAGTATTTT. This translates into CASSFRGADTQYF.